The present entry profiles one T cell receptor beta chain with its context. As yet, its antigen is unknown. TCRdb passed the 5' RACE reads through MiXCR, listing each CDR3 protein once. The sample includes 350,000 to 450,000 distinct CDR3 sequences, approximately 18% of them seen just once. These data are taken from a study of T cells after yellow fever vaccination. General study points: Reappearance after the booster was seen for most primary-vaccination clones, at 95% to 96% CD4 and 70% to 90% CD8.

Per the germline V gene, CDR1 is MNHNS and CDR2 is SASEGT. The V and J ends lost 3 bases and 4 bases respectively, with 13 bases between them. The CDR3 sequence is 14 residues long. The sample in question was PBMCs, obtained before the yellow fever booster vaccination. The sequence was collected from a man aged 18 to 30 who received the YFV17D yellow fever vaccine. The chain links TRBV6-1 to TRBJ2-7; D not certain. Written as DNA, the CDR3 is TGTGCCAGCAGTGACCTGTCAACCGGATACGAGCAGTACGTC. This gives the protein CASSDLSTGYEQYV.